These 6 T cell receptor beta chains came from one sample sequenced in a study of OX40 agonist ivuxolimab in advanced cancers. The assay was immunoSEQ multiplex PCR, and TCRdb's table has in-frame clones only and misses some. The data hold tens of thousands of clones, with about 85% observed a single time. This specimen consisted of CD4+ or CD8+ T cells sorted from blood, obtained in a trial of the OX40 agonist ivuxolimab. These receptors were collected from an adult with an advanced solid tumor such as melanoma, head and neck, liver or kidney cancer.

CDR3 sequence reads: CAWRASDRGNEQFF. CDR3 DNA: TGTGCCTGGAGGGCCTCGGACAGGGGAAATGAGCAGTTCTTC. The V call is TRBV30, the J call TRBJ2-7, with 9 bases matching TRBD1. The end of the DNA aligns better with TRBJ2-1, so the J call may be wrong. The CDR3 spans 14 residues. The germline CDR1 and CDR2 sequences are GTSNPN and SVGIG (reference sequence).

The CDR3 is CASSIPTGRDTEAFF. Here the CDR3 DNA reads TGTGCCAGCAGCATTCCGACAGGGAGGGACACTGAAGCTTTCTTT. V is TRBV27 and J is TRBJ1-1; 7 positions match TRBD1. The CDR3 has 15 amino acids. The junction had 10 bases not matched to a gene; V was cut back by 6 bases and J by 3 bases. Germline values: CDR1 MNHEY, CDR2 SMNVEV (reference sequence).

The chain joins TRBV30 to TRBJ2-7, with D perhaps TRBD2 (5 bases). The V and J ends lost 2 bases and 0 bases respectively, with 14 bases between them. Germline V gene data show CDR1 as GTSNPN and CDR2 as SVGIG (reference sequence). The CDR3 extends over 15 amino acids. This CDR3 is CAWSPGGGSSYEQYF. DNA of the CDR3: TGTGCCTGGAGTCCCGGTGGCGGGTCCTCCTACGAGCAGTACTTC.

The chain employs TRBV4-3 and TRBJ2-2; 10 nucleotides align to TRBD2. From germline, CDR1 is LGHNA and CDR2 YSLEER. The CDR3 is 19 amino acids. V lost 0 bases, J lost 5 bases, and 12 bases stayed unmatched. The CDR3 is CASSQESWGLAGVTGELFF. CDR3 sequence (DNA): TGCGCCAGCAGCCAAGAGTCCTGGGGCCTAGCGGGAGTAACCGGGGAGCTGTTTTTT.

The J gene is TRBJ2-1, the V gene TRBV9; D unresolved. Trimming pared 0 bases from V and 4 bases from J, leaving 11 bases between. In germline, CDR1 is SGDLS, CDR2 YYNGEE. The CDR3 has 15 amino acids. The CDR3 sequence is CASSVALNLYNEQFF. Here the CDR3 DNA reads TGTGCCAGCAGCGTAGCTCTAAACCTATACAATGAGCAGTTCTTC. Drawing the rest from reference TRBV9 and TRBJ2-1, the complete variable domain is DSGVTQTPKHLITATGQRVTLRCSPRSGDLSVYWYQQSLDQGLQFLIQYYNGEERAKGNILERFSAQQFPDLHSELNLSSLELGDSALYFCASSVALNLYNEQFFGPGTRLTVL.

The chain employs TRBV28 and TRBJ2-7; D unresolved. Germline-derived CDR1 and CDR2 are MDHEN and SYDVKM. The ends were cut back, 3 bases at V and 2 bases at J, with 14 bases in the middle. The CDR3 is 15 residues long. The CDR3 DNA is TGTGCCAGCAGTTTGGTCCTCCAGGTACCCTACGAGCAGTACTTC. It yields the protein CASSLVLQVPYEQYF.